What follows are 14 T cell receptor beta chains derived from one specimen sequenced in a study of patients and donors after allogeneic stem cell transplantation. Using its own MiXCR run on the RT-PCR reads, TCRdb lists one record per CDR3 protein. Found here are tens of thousands of distinct CDR3 sequences, roughly 43% of them singletons; the top ten hold about 64%. The sample consisted of blood, either unsorted or a sorted T cell fraction (not recorded which). All receptors come from a human donor who was either an allogeneic HSCT recipient or a stem cell or donor lymphocyte infusion donor (not recorded which). It is not recorded whose cells these are; they may come from a transplant donor.

A single count supports this clonotype. The chain joins TRBV9 to TRBJ2-1; 14 nucleotides line up with TRBD2. Germline lookup yields CDR1 SGDLS and CDR2 YYNGEE. The CDR3 runs to 19 residues. With V trimmed by 0 bases and J by 0 bases, 5 bases remained unmatched. The CDR3 region is CASSVVGLAGASSYNEQFF. The CDR3 nucleotides read TGTGCCAGCAGCGTAGTGGGACTAGCGGGAGCTAGCTCCTACAATGAGCAGTTCTTC.

The chain couples TRBV27 to TRBJ1-2; 9 bases align to TRBD1. Trimming cost V 6 bases and J 1 base; bases outside gene matches: 6. From germline, CDR1 is MNHEY and CDR2 SMNVEV (reference sequence). This CDR3 contains 15 residues. CDR3 loop: CASRQTGGLNYGYTF. In nucleotides, the CDR3 is TGTGCCAGCAGGCAGACAGGGGGTCTTAACTATGGCTACACCTTC.

As concerns this clonotype: Germline is not matched at one junction end, which may reflect a read error. This chain connects TRBV27 to TRBJ2-5; 7 nucleotides align to TRBD2. Germline V gene lookup returns CDR1 MNHEY and CDR2 SMNVEV (reference sequence). The CDR3 spans 14 residues. CDR3 region: CASSLSRRRETLYF. In DNA, the CDR3 is TGTGCCAGCAGTTTATCGCGGCGGCGGGAGACCCTGTACTTC.

V usage is TRBV20-1 and J usage is TRBJ1-2; D not resolved. CDR1 DFQATT and CDR2 SNEGSKA come from the germline V gene (reference sequence). V dropped 1 base and J dropped 4 bases, with 10 bases sitting between them. The CDR3 spans 13 residues. The DNA for the CDR3 is TGCAGTGCTAGAGGGCAACTCGCCTATGGCTACACCTTC. The encoded protein is CSARGQLAYGYTF.

The DNA of the CDR3 is TGTGCCAGCAGCCGAGGGACAGGGTTGAACACTGAAGCTTTCTTT. This sequence encodes CASSRGTGLNTEAFF. This sequence joins TRBV3-1 and TRBJ1-1, with 9 bases that match TRBD1. The V segment lost 4 bases and the J segment 0 bases; nucleotides outside the gene matches: 3. Germline V gives CDR1 LGHDT, CDR2 YNNKEL (reference sequence). The CDR3 totals 15 residues.

The chain combines TRBV7-3 with TRBJ1-1; maybe TRBD1 (6 bases). Looked up from germline, CDR1 is SGHTA and CDR2 is FQGTGA. CDR3 length: 15 residues. Trimming left V 2 bases short and J 0 bases short, with 10 bases between. The CDR3, as DNA: TGTGCCAGCAGCTTAGGACAGATCATGAACACTGAAGCTTTCTTT. Encoded protein: CASSLGQIMNTEAFF.

The chain couples TRBV28 to TRBJ1-3; D is unclear. CDR1 is MDHEN and CDR2 is SYDVKM in the germline V gene. The CDR3 has 15 amino acids. The V end was cut by 6 bases, the J end by 6 bases, with 18 bases between. CDR3 amino acids: CASRITRKLENTIYF. For the CDR3, the DNA is TGTGCCAGCAGAATTACGAGAAAGCTCGAAAACACCATATATTTT.

The chain has TRBV12-3 or TRBV12-4 and TRBJ1-5; TRBD1 is a possible D gene (6 bases). The CDR3 consists of 18 residues. V lost 5 bases and J 2 bases, leaving 22 bases between the germline ends. CDR3 residues: CASSQRTDLGGRNQPQHF. The CDR3 coding sequence is TGTGCCAGCAGTCAGAGGACAGACCTAGGAGGACGCAATCAGCCCCAGCATTTT.

The table lists this clonotype with a count of one. The rearrangement links TRBV18 to TRBJ2-2; the match to TRBD1 covers 8 bases. This CDR3 comprises 18 residues. Trimming cost V 3 bases and J 0 bases; bases outside gene matches: 9. CDR1 KGHSH and CDR2 LQKENI come from the germline V gene. CDR3 DNA: TGTGCCAGCTCACCGGTGGACAGGGCAACCGCGAACACCGGGGAGCTGTTTTTT. It translates to CASSPVDRATANTGELFF. Together with reference TRBV18 and TRBJ2-2, the CDR3 gives the full variable domain: NAGVMQNPRHLVRRRGQEARLRCSPMKGHSHVYWYRQLPEEGLKFMVYLQKENIIDESGMPKERFSAEFPKEGPSILRIQQVVRGDSAAYFCASSPVDRATANTGELFFGEGSRLTVL.

This rearrangement joins TRBV4-2 to TRBJ1-1; D remains ambiguous. CDR1 LGHNA and CDR2 YNFKEQ come from the germline V gene. The CDR3 sequence is 13 residues long. With 4 bases removed from V and 4 bases from J, the gap between germline ends came to 10 bases. CDR3 nucleotide sequence: TGTGCCAGCAGCCTTGAGACCTTCACTGAAGCTTTCTTT. Amino acid sequence: CASSLETFTEAFF.

This chain uses TRBV4-3 with TRBJ1-3, with unresolved D. Germline assignment: CDR1 LGHNA and CDR2 YSLEER. This CDR3 contains 15 residues. Trimming removed 5 bases at V and 2 bases at J, with 13 bases between. In nucleotides, the CDR3 is TGCGCCAGCAGCACCGGCCCCGGTGCTGGAAACACCATATATTTT. Encoded protein: CASSTGPGAGNTIYF.

This clonotype was picked up a small number of times. V and J are TRBV4-3 and TRBJ1-4; 10 positions agree with TRBD1. Trimming took 0 bases from V and 7 from J; bases not matched to a gene: 5. The CDR3 covers 16 residues. The germline gives CDR1 LGHNA, CDR2 YSLEER. The CDR3 nucleotides read TGCGCCAGCAGCCAAGATCGACAGGGGGCAGGTGAAAAACTGTTTTTT. This encodes CASSQDRQGAGEKLFF.

This clonotype was counted between two and nine times. The chain employs TRBV6-2 or TRBV6-3 and TRBJ1-5, with 7 positions matching TRBD1. This CDR3 comprises 19 residues. With 2 bases clipped from V and 3 bases from J, the junction kept 16 bases outside the gene matches. Germline CDR1 MNHEY, CDR2 SVGEGT. CDR3 bases: TGTGCCAGCAGTTACAGCGTCGAATCCGGGACAGCACTCAATCAGCCCCAGCATTTT. The encoded protein is CASSYSVESGTALNQPQHF.

This clonotype was seen a few times. V and J are TRBV29-1 and TRBJ1-1; 7 bases are shared with TRBD1. From germline, CDR1 is SQVTM and CDR2 ANQGSEA. V trimming: 4 bases; J trimming: 3 bases; junction bases outside the gene matches: 11. The CDR3 sequence is 15 residues long. The CDR3 loop is CSVGLGQVWDTEAFF. In nucleotides, the CDR3 is TGCAGCGTTGGCCTTGGACAGGTTTGGGACACTGAAGCTTTCTTT.